This TCR beta chain was sequenced during a study of T cells in localized non-small cell lung cancer. Trimming removed 7 bases from V and 4 bases from J; junction bases left unmatched: 11. Germline V CDR1 and CDR2: WSHSY, SAAADI. The CDR3 has 16 residues. Broader study findings: Maximal T cell clonality occurred in uninvolved adjacent lung, with tumor ranking below it. Elevated circulating T cell density in blood was associated with longer overall survival. Because sequencing included only one region (of the tumor), heterogeneity remains possible.

Sequencing was performed with immunoSEQ multiplex PCR; in TCRdb, only in-frame clones are kept and a portion is missing. The sample consists of about 1,500 clones, about 18% of them appearing once. A remark on this clone: The antigen is undetermined.

The sample in question was lung tumor tissue, obtained before any cancer treatment. This sequence originates from a woman between 40 and 69 years old with stage I lung adenocarcinoma. The genes are TRBV10-2 and TRBJ1-1; 11 bases fit TRBD1. CDR3 sequence reads: CASKLGQGAMGTEAFF. The CDR3 bases are TGCGCCAGCAAATTAGGACAGGGGGCCATGGGCACTGAAGCTTTCTTT.